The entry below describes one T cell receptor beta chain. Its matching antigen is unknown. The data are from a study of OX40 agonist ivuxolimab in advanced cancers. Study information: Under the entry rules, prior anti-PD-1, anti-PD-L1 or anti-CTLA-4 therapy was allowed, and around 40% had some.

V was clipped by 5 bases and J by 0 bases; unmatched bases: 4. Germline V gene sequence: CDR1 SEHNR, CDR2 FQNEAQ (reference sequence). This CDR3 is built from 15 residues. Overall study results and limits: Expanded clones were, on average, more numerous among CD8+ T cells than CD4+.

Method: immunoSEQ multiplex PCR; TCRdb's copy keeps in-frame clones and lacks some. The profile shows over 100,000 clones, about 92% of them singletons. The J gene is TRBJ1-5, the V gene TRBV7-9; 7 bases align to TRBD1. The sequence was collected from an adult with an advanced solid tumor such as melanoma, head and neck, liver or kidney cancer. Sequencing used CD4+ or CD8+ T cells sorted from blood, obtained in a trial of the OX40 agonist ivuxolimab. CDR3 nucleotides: TGTGCCAGCAGCCCAGGGGGGTATAGCAATCAGCCCCAGCATTTT. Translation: CASSPGGYSNQPQHF.